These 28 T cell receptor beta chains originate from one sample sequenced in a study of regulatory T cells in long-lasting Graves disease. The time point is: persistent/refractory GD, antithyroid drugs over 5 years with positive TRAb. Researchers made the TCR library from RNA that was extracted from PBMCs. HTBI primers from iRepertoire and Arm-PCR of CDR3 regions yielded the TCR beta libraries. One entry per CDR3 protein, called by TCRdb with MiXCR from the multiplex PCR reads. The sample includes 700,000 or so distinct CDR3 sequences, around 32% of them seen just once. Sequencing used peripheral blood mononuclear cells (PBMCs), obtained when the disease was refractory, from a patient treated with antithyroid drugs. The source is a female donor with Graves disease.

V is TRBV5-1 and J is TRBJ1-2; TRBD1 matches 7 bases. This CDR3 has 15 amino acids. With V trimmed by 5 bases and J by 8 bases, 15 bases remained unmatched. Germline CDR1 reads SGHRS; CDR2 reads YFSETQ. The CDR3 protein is CASSEGEQGLDGYTF. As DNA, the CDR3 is TGCGCCAGCAGTGAGGGAGAACAGGGGCTGGACGGCTACACCTTC.

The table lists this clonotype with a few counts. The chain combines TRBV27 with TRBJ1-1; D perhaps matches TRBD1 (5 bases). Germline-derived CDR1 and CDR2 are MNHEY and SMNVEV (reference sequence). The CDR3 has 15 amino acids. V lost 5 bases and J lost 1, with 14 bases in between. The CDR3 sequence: CASSGSGFSNTEAFF. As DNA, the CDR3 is TGTGCCAGCAGTGGTTCAGGGTTTTCGAACACTGAAGCTTTCTTT.

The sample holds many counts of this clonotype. Here the CDR3 reads CASSAGQGNQPQHF. The CDR3 DNA reads as TGTGCCAGCAGTGCAGGACAGGGAAATCAGCCCCAGCATTTT. The rearrangement links TRBV2 to TRBJ1-5; 8 bases map to TRBD1. The CDR3 sequence is 14 residues long. Germline CDR1 reads SNHLY; CDR2 reads FYNNEI. The trim removed 4 bases at V and 4 bases at J, leaving 3 bases unmatched.

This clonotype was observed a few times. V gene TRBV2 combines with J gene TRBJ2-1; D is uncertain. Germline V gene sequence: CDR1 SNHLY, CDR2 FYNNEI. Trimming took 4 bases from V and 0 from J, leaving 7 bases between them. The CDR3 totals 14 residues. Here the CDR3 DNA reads TGTGCCAGCAGTGCAGTCAGCTCCTACAATGAGCAGTTCTTC. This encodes CASSAVSSYNEQFF.

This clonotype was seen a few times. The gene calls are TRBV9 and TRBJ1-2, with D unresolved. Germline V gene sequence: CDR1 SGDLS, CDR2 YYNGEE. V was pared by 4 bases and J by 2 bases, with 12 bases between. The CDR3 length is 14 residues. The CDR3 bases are TGTGCCAGCAGCCTTCCCCGGGGAAACTATGGCTACACCTTC. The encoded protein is CASSLPRGNYGYTF.

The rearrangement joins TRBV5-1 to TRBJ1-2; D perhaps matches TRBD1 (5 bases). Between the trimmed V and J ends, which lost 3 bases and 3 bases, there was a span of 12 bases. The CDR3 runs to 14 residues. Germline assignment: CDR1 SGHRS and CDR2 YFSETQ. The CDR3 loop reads CASSSGRTDYGYTF. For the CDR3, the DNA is TGCGCCAGCAGCTCGGGACGGACCGACTATGGCTACACCTTC. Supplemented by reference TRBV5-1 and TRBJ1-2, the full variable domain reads KAGVTQTPRYLIKTRGQQVTLSCSPISGHRSVSWYQQTPGQGLQFLFEYFSETQRNKGNFPGRFSGRQFSNSRSEMNVSTLELGDSALYLCASSSGRTDYGYTFGSGTRLTVV.

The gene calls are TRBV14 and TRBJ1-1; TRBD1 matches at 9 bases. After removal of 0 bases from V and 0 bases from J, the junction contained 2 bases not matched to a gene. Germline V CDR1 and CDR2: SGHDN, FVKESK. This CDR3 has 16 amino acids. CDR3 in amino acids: CASSQDTGGLNTEAFF. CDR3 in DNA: TGTGCCAGCAGCCAAGATACAGGGGGCCTGAACACTGAAGCTTTCTTT.

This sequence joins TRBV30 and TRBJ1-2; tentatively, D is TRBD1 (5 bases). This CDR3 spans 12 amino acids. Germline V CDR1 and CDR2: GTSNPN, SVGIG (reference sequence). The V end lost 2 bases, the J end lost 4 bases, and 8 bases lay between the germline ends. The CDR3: CAWSPGPYGYTF. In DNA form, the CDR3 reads TGTGCCTGGAGTCCGGGACCCTATGGCTACACCTTC.

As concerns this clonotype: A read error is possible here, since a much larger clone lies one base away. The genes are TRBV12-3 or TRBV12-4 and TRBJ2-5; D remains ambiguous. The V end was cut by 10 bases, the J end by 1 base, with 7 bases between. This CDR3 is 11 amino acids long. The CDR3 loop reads CATSPQETQYF. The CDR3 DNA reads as TGTGCCACCTCCCCCCAAGAGACCCAGTACTTC.

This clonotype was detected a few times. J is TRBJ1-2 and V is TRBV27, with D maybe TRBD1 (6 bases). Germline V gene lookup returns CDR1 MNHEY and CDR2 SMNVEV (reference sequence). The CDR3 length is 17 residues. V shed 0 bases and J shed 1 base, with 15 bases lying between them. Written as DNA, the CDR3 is TGTGCCAGCAGTTTATCGATGGCAGGGGTCGGTAACTATGGCTACACCTTC. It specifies CASSLSMAGVGNYGYTF.

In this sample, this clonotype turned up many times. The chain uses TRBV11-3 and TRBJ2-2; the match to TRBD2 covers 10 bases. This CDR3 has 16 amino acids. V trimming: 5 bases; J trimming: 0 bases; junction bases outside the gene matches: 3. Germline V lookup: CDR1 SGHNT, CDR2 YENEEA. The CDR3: CASSATSGANTGELFF. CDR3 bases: TGTGCCAGCAGCGCCACTAGCGGGGCGAACACCGGGGAGCTGTTTTTT. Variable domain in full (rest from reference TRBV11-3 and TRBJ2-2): EAGVVQSPRYKIIEKKQPVAFWCNPISGHNTLYWYLQNLGQGPELLIRYENEEAVDDSQLPKDRFSAERLKGVDSTLKIQPAELGDSAVYLCASSATSGANTGELFFGEGSRLTVL.

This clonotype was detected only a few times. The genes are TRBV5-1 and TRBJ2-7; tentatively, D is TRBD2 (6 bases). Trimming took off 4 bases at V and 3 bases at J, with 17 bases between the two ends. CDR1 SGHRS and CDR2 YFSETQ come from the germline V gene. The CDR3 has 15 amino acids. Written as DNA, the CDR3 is TGCGCCAGCAGCCGCACTAGCCTTACCGGCTACGAGCAGTACTTC. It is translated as CASSRTSLTGYEQYF.

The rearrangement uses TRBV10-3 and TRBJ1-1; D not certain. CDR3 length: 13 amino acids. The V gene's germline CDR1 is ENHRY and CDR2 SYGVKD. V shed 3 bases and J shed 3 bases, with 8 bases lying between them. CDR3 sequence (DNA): TGTGCCATCAGTGATTTAGTTGACACTGAAGCTTTCTTT. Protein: CAISDLVDTEAFF.

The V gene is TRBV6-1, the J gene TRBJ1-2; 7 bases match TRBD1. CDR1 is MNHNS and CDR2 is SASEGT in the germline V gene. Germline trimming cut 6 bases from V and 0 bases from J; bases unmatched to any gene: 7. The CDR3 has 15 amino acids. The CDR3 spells CASSLGTDANYGYTF. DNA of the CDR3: TGTGCCAGCAGCCTGGGGACAGATGCTAACTATGGCTACACCTTC.

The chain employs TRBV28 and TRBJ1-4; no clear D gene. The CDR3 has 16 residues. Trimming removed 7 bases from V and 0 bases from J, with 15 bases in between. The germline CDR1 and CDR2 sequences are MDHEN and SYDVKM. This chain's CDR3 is CASIKAGYATNEKLFF. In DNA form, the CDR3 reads TGTGCCAGCATCAAGGCAGGATACGCAACTAATGAAAAACTGTTTTTT.

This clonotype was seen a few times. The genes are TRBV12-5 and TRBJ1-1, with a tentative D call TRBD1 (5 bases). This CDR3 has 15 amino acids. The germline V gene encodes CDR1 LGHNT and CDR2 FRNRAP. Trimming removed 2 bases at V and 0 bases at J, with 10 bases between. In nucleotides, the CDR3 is TGTGCTAGTGGTTTGAGGGGCGGCATGAACACTGAAGCTTTCTTT. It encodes CASGLRGGMNTEAFF.

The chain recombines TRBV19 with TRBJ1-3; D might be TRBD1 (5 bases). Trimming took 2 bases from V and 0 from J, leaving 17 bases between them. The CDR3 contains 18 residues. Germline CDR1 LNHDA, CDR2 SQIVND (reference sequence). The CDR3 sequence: CASSIRGRRRFSGNTIYF. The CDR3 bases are TGTGCCAGTAGTATAAGGGGACGCCGGAGGTTCTCTGGAAACACCATATATTTT.

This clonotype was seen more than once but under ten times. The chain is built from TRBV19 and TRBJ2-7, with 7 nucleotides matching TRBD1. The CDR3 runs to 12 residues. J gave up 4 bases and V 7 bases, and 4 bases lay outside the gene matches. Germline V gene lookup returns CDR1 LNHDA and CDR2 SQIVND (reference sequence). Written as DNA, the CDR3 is TGTGCCAGTAACGGCAGGGGGTACGAGCAGTACTTC. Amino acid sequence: CASNGRGYEQYF.

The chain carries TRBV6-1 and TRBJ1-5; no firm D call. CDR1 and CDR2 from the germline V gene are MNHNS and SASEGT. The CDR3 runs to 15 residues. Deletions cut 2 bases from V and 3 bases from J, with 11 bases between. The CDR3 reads CASSERGGPNQPQHF. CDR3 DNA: TGTGCCAGCAGTGAACGAGGAGGACCCAATCAGCCCCAGCATTTT.

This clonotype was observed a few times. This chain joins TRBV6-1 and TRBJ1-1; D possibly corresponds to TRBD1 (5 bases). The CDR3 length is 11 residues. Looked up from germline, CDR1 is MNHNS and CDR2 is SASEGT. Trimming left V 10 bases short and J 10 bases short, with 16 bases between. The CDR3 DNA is TGTGCCACAGACGGGGACGCAGGAGCTTTCTTT. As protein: CATDGDAGAFF.

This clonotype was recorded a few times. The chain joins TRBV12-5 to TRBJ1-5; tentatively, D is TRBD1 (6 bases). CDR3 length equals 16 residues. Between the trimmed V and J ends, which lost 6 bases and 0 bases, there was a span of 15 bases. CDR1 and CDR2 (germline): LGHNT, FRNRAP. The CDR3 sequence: CASGAGTSYSNQPQHF. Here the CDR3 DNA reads TGTGCTAGTGGCGCGGGGACATCCTATAGCAATCAGCCCCAGCATTTT.

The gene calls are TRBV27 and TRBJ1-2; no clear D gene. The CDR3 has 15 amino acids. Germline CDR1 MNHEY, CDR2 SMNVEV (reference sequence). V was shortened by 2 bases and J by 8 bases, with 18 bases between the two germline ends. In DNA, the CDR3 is TGTGCCAGCAGTTTAGGGCCGGGAAGGGTCTGGGGCTACACCTTC. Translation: CASSLGPGRVWGYTF.

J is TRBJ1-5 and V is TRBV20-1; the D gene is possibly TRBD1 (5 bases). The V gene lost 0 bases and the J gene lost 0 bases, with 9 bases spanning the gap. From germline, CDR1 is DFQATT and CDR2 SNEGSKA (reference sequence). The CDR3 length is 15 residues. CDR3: CSARDQGHSNQPQHF. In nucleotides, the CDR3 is TGCAGTGCTAGAGATCAGGGCCATAGCAATCAGCCCCAGCATTTT.

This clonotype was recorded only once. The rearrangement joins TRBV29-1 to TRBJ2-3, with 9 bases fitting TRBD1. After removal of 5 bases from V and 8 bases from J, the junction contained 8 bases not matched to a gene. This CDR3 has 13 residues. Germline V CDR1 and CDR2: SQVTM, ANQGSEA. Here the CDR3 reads CSVSQGARSTQYF. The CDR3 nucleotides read TGCAGCGTTTCACAGGGGGCGAGGAGTACGCAGTATTTT.

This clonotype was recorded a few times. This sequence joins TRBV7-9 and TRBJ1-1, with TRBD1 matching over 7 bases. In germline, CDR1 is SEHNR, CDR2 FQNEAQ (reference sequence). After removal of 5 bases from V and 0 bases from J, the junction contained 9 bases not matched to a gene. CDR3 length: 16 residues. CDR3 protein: CASSPRQGFVNTEAFF. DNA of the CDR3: TGTGCCAGCAGCCCCCGACAGGGATTCGTGAACACTGAAGCTTTCTTT.

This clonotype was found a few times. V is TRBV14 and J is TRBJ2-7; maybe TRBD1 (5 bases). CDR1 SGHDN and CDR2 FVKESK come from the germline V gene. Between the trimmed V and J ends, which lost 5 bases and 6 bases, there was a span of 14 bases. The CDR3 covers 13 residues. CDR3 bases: TGTGCCAGCAGCTTCTGGCAGGGCCTCGAGCAGTACTTC. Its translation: CASSFWQGLEQYF.

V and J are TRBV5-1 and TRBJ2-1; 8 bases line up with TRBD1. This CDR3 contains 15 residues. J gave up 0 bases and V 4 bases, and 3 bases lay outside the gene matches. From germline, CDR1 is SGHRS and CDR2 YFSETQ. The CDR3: CASSLGQGSYNEQFF. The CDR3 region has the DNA TGCGCCAGCAGCCTAGGACAGGGCTCCTACAATGAGCAGTTCTTC.

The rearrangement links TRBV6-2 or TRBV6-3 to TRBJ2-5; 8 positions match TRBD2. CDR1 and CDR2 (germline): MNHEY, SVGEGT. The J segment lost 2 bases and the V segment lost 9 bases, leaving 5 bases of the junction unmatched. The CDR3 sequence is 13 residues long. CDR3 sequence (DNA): TGTGCCAGGAGACGGGGGGGTCAAGAGACCCAGTACTTC. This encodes CARRRGGQETQYF.